The sequence of this T cell receptor (beta chain) was determined in a study of T cells after yellow fever vaccination. MiXCR, run by TCRdb on the 5' RACE reads, gives a single entry per CDR3 protein. The repertoire holds approximately 600,000 distinct CDR3 sequences, with roughly 12% as singletons. CDR3 length equals 14 residues. Germline trimming cut 0 bases from V and 4 bases from J; bases unmatched to any gene: 0. CDR1 and CDR2 (germline): SGHAT, FQNNGV. This clonotype occurred many times. This sequence joins TRBV11-2 and TRBJ2-5; 9 bases align to TRBD2. The origin of this receptor is a man aged 25-40 years who received the YFV17D yellow fever vaccine. The source material was PBMCs, sampled on the day of the yellow fever booster vaccination. The CDR3 sequence: CASSLEAGGETQYF. The CDR3 nucleotides read TGTGCCAGCAGCTTAGAAGCGGGAGGAGAGACCCAGTACTTC.